These 29 T cell receptor beta chains share one sample of origin, sequenced in a study of blood T cell repertoires in COVID-19. Repertoires were generated with immunoSEQ multiplex PCR, while TCRdb's copy carries only in-frame clones and drops some. Of about 160,000 clones in the sample, more than 65% were seen once. The source material was PBMCs or T cells enriched from blood (not recorded which). These TCRs come from a woman between 40 and 55 years old with acute COVID-19.

The chain is built from TRBV6-1 and TRBJ1-5, with TRBD1 as a possible D gene (6 bases). The V gene's germline CDR1 is MNHNS and CDR2 SASEGT. V lost 2 bases and J 4 bases, leaving 9 bases between the germline ends. This CDR3 comprises 14 residues. Here the CDR3 DNA reads TGTGCCAGCAGTGAAATTGGACAGAATCAGCCCCAGCATTTT. This translates into CASSEIGQNQPQHF.

The rearrangement uses TRBV6-5 and TRBJ2-1; 9 bases map to TRBD2. The CDR3 is made up of 15 amino acids. The ends lost 5 bases at V and 8 bases at J; junction bases unmatched: 10. CDR1 is MNHEY and CDR2 is SVGAGI in the germline V gene. Here the CDR3 DNA reads TGTGCCAGCAGTCCTCGGGGCGGGAGGGTCGATGAGCAGTTCTTC. Its protein product is CASSPRGGRVDEQFF.

The chain employs TRBV5-1 and TRBJ2-5, with 8 bases matching TRBD1. CDR1 and CDR2 (germline): SGHRS, YFSETQ. Unmatched junction bases numbered 7, after V lost 0 bases and J lost 3 bases. This CDR3 is 16 amino acids long. CDR3 sequence reads: CASSLASVTGEETQYF. CDR3 coding DNA: TGCGCCAGCAGCTTGGCCAGTGTGACAGGGGAAGAGACCCAGTACTTC.

Comments on this clone: Distinct nucleotide sequences in the sample also encode this CDR3. CDR3 in amino acids: CASSSGQGDYGYTF. For the CDR3, the DNA is TGCGCCAGCAGTTCGGGACAGGGAGATTATGGCTACACCTTC. This chain joins TRBV5-1 and TRBJ1-2; 9 bases match TRBD1. The CDR3 contains 14 residues. Trimming at V came to 5 bases and at J to 5 bases, leaving 7 bases not matched to a gene. Looked up from germline, CDR1 is SGHRS and CDR2 is YFSETQ.

This clone appeared a few times. The chain carries TRBV2 and TRBJ1-2; 12 bases align to TRBD1. Unmatched junction bases numbered 10, after V lost 6 bases and J lost 8 bases. CDR1 is SNHLY, CDR2 FYNNEI, per germline. The CDR3 has 15 residues. The CDR3 region has the DNA TGTGCCAGCAGCGGGGGACAGGGGGCAGGATGGGGCTACACCTTC. It specifies CASSGGQGAGWGYTF.

This chain links TRBV7-8 with TRBJ2-1; D uncertain. Germline values: CDR1 SGHVS, CDR2 FQNEAQ. V was cut by 1 base and J by 6 bases, with 13 bases left in between. The CDR3 spans 15 residues. The CDR3: CASSLDVTYTNEQFF. The DNA for the CDR3 is TGTGCCAGCAGCTTAGACGTGACTTATACCAATGAGCAGTTCTTC.

The gene calls are TRBV5-4 and TRBJ2-3; 9 bases are a match to TRBD2. This CDR3 region has 16 residues. Per germline, CDR1 SGHNT and CDR2 YYREEE (reference sequence). V shed 5 bases and J 2 bases; nucleotides not matched to a gene: 9. The CDR3 reads CASRWGAGGSTDTQYF. The CDR3 nucleotides read TGTGCCAGCAGATGGGGGGCGGGAGGGTCCACAGATACGCAGTATTTT.

In its sample, this clone was seen a few times. V is TRBV14 and J is TRBJ2-1; D perhaps matches TRBD1 (6 bases). This CDR3 is built from 15 residues. V gave up 4 bases and J gave up 9 bases, with 19 bases separating them. The V gene's germline CDR1 is SGHDN and CDR2 FVKESK. The CDR3 DNA reads as TGTGCCAGCAGCCGACCGGGGCCCAGAGGGGGTGAGCAGTTCTTC. Translating it yields CASSRPGPRGGEQFF. The variable domain in full, with the rest retrieved from reference TRBV14 and TRBJ2-1, is EAGVTQFPSHSVIEKGQTVTLRCDPISGHDNLYWYRRVMGKEIKFLLHFVKESKQDESGMPNNRFLAERTGGTYSTLKVQPAELEDSGVYFCASSRPGPRGGEQFFGPGTRLTVL.

V gene TRBV19 combines with J gene TRBJ1-2; weak D call: TRBD1 (6 bases). CDR3 size: 13 residues. Germline CDR1 and CDR2: LNHDA and SQIVND (reference sequence). Trimming shortened V by 6 bases and J by 3 bases, and 11 bases separated the two germline ends. The chain's CDR3 is CASSDRSHYGYTF. The DNA for the CDR3 is TGTGCCAGTAGCGACAGGAGCCACTATGGCTACACCTTC.

The gene calls are TRBV7-2 and TRBJ2-7; tentatively, D is TRBD2 (5 bases). The germline CDR1 and CDR2 sequences are SGHTA and FQGNSA. Deletions cut 2 bases from V and 7 bases from J, with 15 bases between. This CDR3 has 14 residues. Here the CDR3 DNA reads TGTGCCAGCAGCTTACGTCCAAAACCGGGGGAGCAGTACTTC. This codes for CASSLRPKPGEQYF.

This sequence joins TRBV27 and TRBJ2-1, with TRBD2 as a possible D gene (6 bases). Trimming pared 0 bases from V and 9 bases from J, leaving 6 bases between. This CDR3 has 12 residues. CDR1 is MNHEY, CDR2 SMNVEV, per germline (reference sequence). CDR3 in amino acids: CASSLSGSEQFF. The CDR3 DNA is TGTGCCAGCAGTTTATCCGGGAGTGAGCAGTTCTTC.

This sequence joins TRBV7-9 and TRBJ1-4; D is perhaps TRBD1 (6 bases). The CDR3 has 12 residues. V dropped 5 bases and J dropped 11 bases, with 12 bases sitting between them. Germline CDR1 and CDR2: SEHNR and FQNEAQ (reference sequence). In nucleotides, the CDR3 is TGTGCCAGCAGCCAACAGGGAGAGAAACTGTTTTTT. It is translated as CASSQQGEKLFF.

This clone was counted a single time. The chain has TRBV7-9 and TRBJ2-3; 13 bases line up with TRBD2. Germline lookup yields CDR1 SEHNR and CDR2 FQNEAQ (reference sequence). The CDR3 has 17 amino acids. Losses at the gene ends were 2 bases for V and 4 bases for J; bases not matched to a gene: 6. CDR3 amino acids: CASSLLTSGRRADTQYF. Written as DNA, the CDR3 is TGTGCCAGCAGCTTATTGACTAGCGGGAGGAGGGCAGATACGCAGTATTTT.

The rearrangement joins TRBV11-3 to TRBJ2-5; D is unclear. This CDR3 has 12 residues. With 0 bases removed from V and 5 bases from J, the gap between germline ends came to 4 bases. CDR1 SGHNT and CDR2 YENEEA come from the germline V gene. The DNA of the CDR3 is TGTGCCAGCAGCTTAGAATCGGAGACCCAGTACTTC. Amino acids: CASSLESETQYF. The variable domain in full, completed from reference TRBV11-3 and TRBJ2-5, reads EAGVVQSPRYKIIEKKQPVAFWCNPISGHNTLYWYLQNLGQGPELLIRYENEEAVDDSQLPKDRFSAERLKGVDSTLKIQPAELGDSAVYLCASSLESETQYFGPGTRLLVL.

The J gene is TRBJ2-7, the V gene TRBV5-4, with D possibly being TRBD1 (5 bases). From germline, CDR1 is SGHNT and CDR2 YYREEE (reference sequence). Deletions cut 5 bases from V and 7 bases from J, with 13 bases between. The CDR3 totals 12 residues. CDR3 loop: CASSSVPGEQYF. The CDR3 DNA is TGTGCCAGCAGTTCTGTACCAGGGGAGCAGTACTTC.

The chain is built from TRBV18 and TRBJ2-3, with TRBD2 as a possible D gene (5 bases). Trimming removed 3 bases at V and 6 bases at J, with 10 bases between. Germline CDR1 reads KGHSH; CDR2 reads LQKENI. The CDR3 length is 13 residues. CDR3 bases: TGTGCCAGCTCACCGGGAGAGGGCGATACGCAGTATTTT. Its protein product is CASSPGEGDTQYF.

The chain recombines TRBV6-6 with TRBJ2-7; 8 nucleotides agree with TRBD2. The junction had 15 bases not matched to a gene; V was cut back by 6 bases and J by 5 bases. Germline-derived CDR1 and CDR2 are MNHNY and SVGAGI (reference sequence). This CDR3 contains 16 residues. CDR3 nucleotides: TGTGCCAGCAGCTGGACTAGCCCCAGCTTTAGCGACGAGCAGTACTTC. This gives the protein CASSWTSPSFSDEQYF.

The chain links TRBV5-4 to TRBJ2-5; D might be TRBD2 (7 bases). Per the germline V gene, CDR1 is SGHNT and CDR2 is YYREEE (reference sequence). V was shortened by 7 bases and J by 3 bases, with 22 bases between the two germline ends. This CDR3 spans 16 amino acids. This CDR3 reads CASFPRGAGEEETQYF. In nucleotides, the CDR3 is TGTGCCAGCTTCCCACGGGGGGCGGGAGAAGAAGAGACCCAGTACTTC.

The chain uses TRBV6-5 and TRBJ2-7; D might be TRBD2 (5 bases). V lost 7 bases and J 5 bases, leaving 18 bases between the germline ends. The CDR3 is 14 amino acids. CDR1 is MNHEY, CDR2 SVGAGI, per germline. The CDR3 DNA follows: TGTGCCAGCAAGCCAGCGGAGCCCACCCACGAGCAGTACGTC. Its protein is CASKPAEPTHEQYV.

The chain has TRBV27 and TRBJ1-6, with TRBD1 as a possible D gene (6 bases). The CDR3 has 14 residues. CDR1 and CDR2 (germline): MNHEY, SMNVEV (reference sequence). Deletions cut 6 bases from V and 9 bases from J, with 15 bases between. CDR3 residues: CASRFTGSFSPLHF. The DNA for the CDR3 is TGTGCCAGCAGATTCACAGGGTCGTTTTCACCCCTCCACTTT.

This chain uses TRBV5-8 with TRBJ2-5; 10 bases fit TRBD2. The J segment lost 4 bases and the V segment lost 0 bases, leaving 3 bases of the junction unmatched. The CDR3 consists of 15 residues. Germline V gene data show CDR1 as SGHTS and CDR2 as YDEGEE. CDR3: CASSLASGSAETQYF. In DNA form, the CDR3 reads TGTGCCAGCAGCTTGGCTAGCGGGAGCGCAGAGACCCAGTACTTC.

The chain has TRBV19 and TRBJ2-5; the D gene is possibly TRBD1 (6 bases). From germline, CDR1 is LNHDA and CDR2 SQIVND (reference sequence). V was cut by 3 bases and J by 3 bases, with 14 bases left in between. This CDR3 has 15 amino acids. Here the CDR3 reads CASSILTGPKETQYF. Written as DNA, the CDR3 is TGTGCCAGTAGTATCCTGACAGGCCCAAAAGAGACCCAGTACTTC.

The gene calls are TRBV5-1 and TRBJ2-5; 9 nucleotides line up with TRBD2. CDR1 SGHRS and CDR2 YFSETQ come from the germline V gene. This CDR3 has 15 amino acids. V shed 0 bases, J shed 4 bases, and the junction held 4 bases outside the gene matches. The CDR3 here is CASSLGGTSRETQYF. DNA of the CDR3: TGCGCCAGCAGCTTGGGGGGGACTAGCAGAGAGACCCAGTACTTC.

The V call is TRBV7-2, the J call TRBJ1-1; D unresolved. The germline V gene has CDR1 SGHTA and CDR2 FQGNSA. The CDR3 has 13 residues. Trimming cost V 6 bases and J 7 bases, with 15 bases left between them. CDR3 bases: TGTGCCAGCAGGAGGGAGTGGGCCGGTGAAGCTTTCTTT. Translation: CASRREWAGEAFF.

The chain couples TRBV30 to TRBJ2-3; a possible D gene is TRBD2 (6 bases). The CDR3 loop spans 15 amino acids. V gave up 0 bases and J gave up 2 bases, with 12 bases separating them. CDR1 is GTSNPN and CDR2 is SVGIG in the germline V gene (reference sequence). CDR3 sequence reads: CAWSVMAGTTDTQYF. Written as DNA, the CDR3 is TGTGCCTGGAGTGTGATGGCGGGGACCACAGATACGCAGTATTTT.

This clone was seen repeatedly, ten times or more. The chain combines TRBV6-1 with TRBJ2-7; possibly TRBD1 for D (6 bases). With 0 bases removed from V and 0 bases from J, the gap between germline ends came to 6 bases. The CDR3 sequence is 14 residues long. The germline V gene has CDR1 MNHNS and CDR2 SASEGT. The CDR3 sequence: CASSEAGGSYEQYF. The DNA of the CDR3 is TGTGCCAGCAGTGAAGCAGGGGGCTCCTACGAGCAGTACTTC.

The chain couples TRBV2 to TRBJ2-1, with TRBD2 matching over 9 bases. Trimming took 6 bases from V and 8 from J; bases not matched to a gene: 11. Germline CDR1 and CDR2: SNHLY and FYNNEI. The CDR3 is 15 amino acids. CDR3 bases: TGTGCCAGCAGGGGTGAGGGCGGGAGGGCCTATGAGCAGTTCTTC. Residues: CASRGEGGRAYEQFF.

CDR3 sequence: CASSLGTGLIGNEQFF. The CDR3 DNA sequence: TGTGCCAGCAGCTTAGGAACGGGACTAATTGGCAATGAGCAGTTCTTC. The rearrangement uses TRBV7-9 and TRBJ2-1; 7 bases map to TRBD2. CDR1 is SEHNR and CDR2 is FQNEAQ in the germline V gene (reference sequence). The CDR3 is 16 residues long. After removal of 1 base from V and 6 bases from J, the junction contained 9 bases not matched to a gene.

The gene calls are TRBV2 and TRBJ2-5, with TRBD2 matching 8 bases. CDR3 size: 16 residues. The germline V gene has CDR1 SNHLY and CDR2 FYNNEI. With 2 bases clipped from V and 5 bases from J, the junction kept 10 bases outside the gene matches. This chain's CDR3 is CASSENGAGVRETQYF. The CDR3 nucleotides are TGTGCCAGCAGTGAAAACGGAGCGGGAGTGCGGGAGACCCAGTACTTC.